This is a list of T cell receptor beta chains from one sample in a study of blood T cells in healthy people across ages. TCRdb itself ran the 5' RACE reads through MiXCR, one entry per CDR3 protein. The sample consists of hundreds of thousands of distinct CDR3 sequences, roughly 58% of them appearing once. The sample consisted of blood. Receptor source: a man aged 55 to 69 in good health. Each CDR3 is given with its conserved first and last residue. The order of the fields is V gene, D gene, J gene, clone size, CDR3 DNA, CDR3 protein. The D gene is left open where the match is weak. Not all rows give a size; the values are once, few, many and, for expanded clones, a class.

v_call: TRBV29-1; d_call: .; j_call: TRBJ2-7; clone_size: .; cdr3_nt: TGCAGCGTTGAACTGGGTGTGGGCTACGAGCAGTACTTC; cdr3_aa: CSVELGVGYEQYF
v_call: TRBV5-1; d_call: TRBD2; j_call: TRBJ2-5; clone_size: .; cdr3_nt: TGCGCCAGCAGCCCAGGGACTAGCGGGGAGAAGACCCAGTACTTC; cdr3_aa: CASSPGTSGEKTQYF
v_call: TRBV28; d_call: .; j_call: TRBJ2-5; clone_size: .; cdr3_nt: TGTGCCAGCAGTTTACCCATGACCGGGGAGACCCAGTACTTC; cdr3_aa: CASSLPMTGETQYF
v_call: TRBV29-1; d_call: TRBD2; j_call: TRBJ2-1; clone_size: .; cdr3_nt: TGCAGTGTCGGAAAACTAGCGGGGGGGCAAGAGACCCAGTTCTTC; cdr3_aa: CSVGKLAGGQETQFF
v_call: TRBV29-1; d_call: TRBD2; j_call: TRBJ2-7; clone_size: few; cdr3_nt: TGCAGCGCCGCGACTAGCGGGGCCTACGAGCAGTACTTC; cdr3_aa: CSAATSGAYEQYF
v_call: TRBV7-2; d_call: TRBD1; j_call: TRBJ2-7; clone_size: few; cdr3_nt: TGTGCCAGCAGCTTCACAGGGGGCAGAAGCTCCTACAATGAGCAGTACTTC; cdr3_aa: CASSFTGGRSSYNEQYF
v_call: TRBV5-1; d_call: .; j_call: TRBJ1-4; clone_size: .; cdr3_nt: TGCGCCAGCAGCTTGTCGACGATTAATGAAAAACTGTTTTTT; cdr3_aa: CASSLSTINEKLFF
v_call: TRBV9; d_call: .; j_call: TRBJ2-5; clone_size: few; cdr3_nt: TGTGCCAGCAGCGTCGGGACTTCACGGGAGACCCAGTACTTC; cdr3_aa: CASSVGTSRETQYF
v_call: TRBV6-2/TRBV6-3; d_call: .; j_call: TRBJ2-7; clone_size: .; cdr3_nt: TGTGCCAGCAGGCGTCGGGCAGAACACTACGAGCAGTACTTC; cdr3_aa: CASRRRAEHYEQYF
v_call: TRBV12-3/TRBV12-4; d_call: .; j_call: TRBJ2-2; clone_size: .; cdr3_nt: TGTGCCAGCATCCTGGGACTGCCGACCGGGGAGCTGTTTTTT; cdr3_aa: CASILGLPTGELFF
v_call: TRBV6-5; d_call: TRBD2; j_call: TRBJ2-7; clone_size: few; cdr3_nt: TGTGCCAGCAGTTCCAAATTATCCGCTCGTAGCGGGGCGCGAGAGCAGTACTTC; cdr3_aa: CASSSKLSARSGAREQYF
v_call: TRBV5-1; d_call: TRBD1; j_call: TRBJ2-3; clone_size: .; cdr3_nt: TGCGCCAGCAGCTTGGGGACAGGCGATCCCACAGATACGCAGTATTTT; cdr3_aa: CASSLGTGDPTDTQYF
v_call: TRBV12-5; d_call: TRBD2; j_call: TRBJ2-7; clone_size: .; cdr3_nt: TGTGCTAGTGGTTGCGGGACTAGCGGGGTAAAATACGAGCAGTACTTC; cdr3_aa: CASGCGTSGVKYEQYF
v_call: TRBV18; d_call: .; j_call: TRBJ2-6; clone_size: few; cdr3_nt: TGTGCCAGCTCTCACCGACGGGAGACTGGGGCCAACGTCCTGACTTTC; cdr3_aa: CASSHRRETGANVLTF
v_call: TRBV20-1; d_call: TRBD1; j_call: TRBJ2-1; clone_size: .; cdr3_nt: TGCAGTGCTAGAGCGGGACAGGGGGCCGGCAATGAGCAGTTCTTC; cdr3_aa: CSARAGQGAGNEQFF
v_call: TRBV9; d_call: TRBD2; j_call: TRBJ2-5; clone_size: .; cdr3_nt: TGTGCCAGCAGCGTAGAGTCAACTAGCGGGGGGGCTGGGACCCAGTACTTC; cdr3_aa: CASSVESTSGGAGTQYF
v_call: TRBV12-3/TRBV12-4; d_call: TRBD2; j_call: TRBJ2-7; clone_size: .; cdr3_nt: TGTGCCAGCAGTACCTCCGGGGGGGCGATCTACGAGCAGTACTTC; cdr3_aa: CASSTSGGAIYEQYF
v_call: TRBV6-5; d_call: .; j_call: TRBJ1-3; clone_size: .; cdr3_nt: TGTGCCAGCAGTTACCAGGGACCGGGTGCTGGAAACACCATATATTTT; cdr3_aa: CASSYQGPGAGNTIYF
v_call: TRBV7-2; d_call: TRBD2; j_call: TRBJ2-5; clone_size: .; cdr3_nt: TGTGCCAGCAGCTTAAGTCTGACTAGCGGGGGAGAGACCCAGTACTTC; cdr3_aa: CASSLSLTSGGETQYF
v_call: TRBV29-1; d_call: .; j_call: TRBJ1-1; clone_size: .; cdr3_nt: TGCAGCGTTGAAGGTGGGGCAGGGGTGGGAACTGAAGCTTTCTTT; cdr3_aa: CSVEGGAGVGTEAFF
v_call: TRBV7-2; d_call: .; j_call: TRBJ2-4; clone_size: .; cdr3_nt: TGTGCCGGCAGCTTAGCTGGTGGGACGGCCAAAAACATTCAGTACTTC; cdr3_aa: CAGSLAGGTAKNIQYF
v_call: TRBV20-1; d_call: .; j_call: TRBJ1-5; clone_size: .; cdr3_nt: TGCAGTGCTAGAGACCCCAGGGAGGGTCAGCCCCAGCATTTT; cdr3_aa: CSARDPREGQPQHF
v_call: TRBV6-4; d_call: TRBD1; j_call: TRBJ2-1; clone_size: .; cdr3_nt: TGTGCCAGCAGTGCCCAGACAGGGGGAATAAATGAGCAGTTCTTC; cdr3_aa: CASSAQTGGINEQFF
v_call: TRBV12-3/TRBV12-4; d_call: TRBD1; j_call: TRBJ2-3; clone_size: .; cdr3_nt: TGTGCCAGCAGAAATACAGGGGATAGCACAGATACGCAGTATTTT; cdr3_aa: CASRNTGDSTDTQYF
v_call: TRBV20-1; d_call: TRBD2; j_call: TRBJ2-3; clone_size: .; cdr3_nt: TGCAGTGCTAGAGGACTAGCGGGGACCACAGATACGCAGTATTTT; cdr3_aa: CSARGLAGTTDTQYF
v_call: TRBV27; d_call: .; j_call: TRBJ2-3; clone_size: few; cdr3_nt: TGTGCCAGCAGTCACAGTCCAGATACGCAGTATTTT; cdr3_aa: CASSHSPDTQYF
v_call: TRBV20-1; d_call: .; j_call: TRBJ2-3; clone_size: few; cdr3_nt: TGCAGTGCCAACCGGGCTCCCCATACGCAGTATTTT; cdr3_aa: CSANRAPHTQYF
v_call: TRBV5-1; d_call: .; j_call: TRBJ2-3; clone_size: .; cdr3_nt: TGCGCCAGCAGCTTGGACGCGCGCACAGATACGCAGTATTTT; cdr3_aa: CASSLDARTDTQYF
v_call: TRBV6-1; d_call: TRBD2; j_call: TRBJ2-5; clone_size: .; cdr3_nt: TGTGCCAGCCTCCTGCTAGCGGGGGCCCAAGAGACCCAGTACTTC; cdr3_aa: CASLLLAGAQETQYF
v_call: TRBV24-1; d_call: .; j_call: TRBJ2-3; clone_size: once; cdr3_nt: TGTGCCACCAGTGATTGGGGGGGCCGAACAGATACGCAGTATTTT; cdr3_aa: CATSDWGGRTDTQYF
v_call: TRBV7-2; d_call: .; j_call: TRBJ2-7; clone_size: .; cdr3_nt: TGTGCCAGCAGCTTAGCTGGCGGGGTCTCCTACGAGCAGTACTTC; cdr3_aa: CASSLAGGVSYEQYF
v_call: TRBV20-1; d_call: TRBD2; j_call: TRBJ2-5; clone_size: few; cdr3_nt: TGCAGTGCTAGCGGGGGGACTAGCGGGCCTCAAGAGACCCAGTACTTC; cdr3_aa: CSASGGTSGPQETQYF
v_call: TRBV18; d_call: TRBD2; j_call: TRBJ2-7; clone_size: .; cdr3_nt: TGTGCCAGCTCACCCGGCGGGGGGCAATCCTACGAGCAGTACTTC; cdr3_aa: CASSPGGGQSYEQYF
v_call: TRBV7-3; d_call: TRBD2; j_call: TRBJ2-1; clone_size: .; cdr3_nt: TGTGCCAGCAGCCCTGTCCTAGCGGGAGCCAATGAGCAGTTCTTC; cdr3_aa: CASSPVLAGANEQFF
v_call: TRBV20-1; d_call: .; j_call: TRBJ2-1; clone_size: .; cdr3_nt: TGCAGTGCTATCGAGGCAGCGGGTACGTCACAGCAGTTCTTC; cdr3_aa: CSAIEAAGTSQQFF
v_call: TRBV5-5; d_call: TRBD1; j_call: TRBJ2-4; clone_size: .; cdr3_nt: TGTGCCAGCAGCTCTGGGCCAGACAGGGAATCTGAGGAGCAGTACTTC; cdr3_aa: CASSSGPDRESEEQYF
v_call: TRBV5-1; d_call: .; j_call: TRBJ2-4; clone_size: few; cdr3_nt: TGCGCCAGCAGCTTGGAACGGGCCCCCTGGATTCAGTACTTC; cdr3_aa: CASSLERAPWIQYF
v_call: TRBV3-1; d_call: .; j_call: TRBJ2-5; clone_size: .; cdr3_nt: TGTGCCAGCAGCCAAGTGGGGATGGGTATGGAGACCCAGTACTTC; cdr3_aa: CASSQVGMGMETQYF
v_call: TRBV7-2; d_call: .; j_call: TRBJ2-4; clone_size: few; cdr3_nt: TGTGCCAGCAGCAAGGACAGTATCCGAAACATTCAGTACTTC; cdr3_aa: CASSKDSIRNIQYF
v_call: TRBV14; d_call: TRBD1; j_call: TRBJ2-1; clone_size: many; cdr3_nt: TGTGCCAGCAGCTATAACAGGGGGGCGGCCTACAATGAGCAGTTCTTC; cdr3_aa: CASSYNRGAAYNEQFF